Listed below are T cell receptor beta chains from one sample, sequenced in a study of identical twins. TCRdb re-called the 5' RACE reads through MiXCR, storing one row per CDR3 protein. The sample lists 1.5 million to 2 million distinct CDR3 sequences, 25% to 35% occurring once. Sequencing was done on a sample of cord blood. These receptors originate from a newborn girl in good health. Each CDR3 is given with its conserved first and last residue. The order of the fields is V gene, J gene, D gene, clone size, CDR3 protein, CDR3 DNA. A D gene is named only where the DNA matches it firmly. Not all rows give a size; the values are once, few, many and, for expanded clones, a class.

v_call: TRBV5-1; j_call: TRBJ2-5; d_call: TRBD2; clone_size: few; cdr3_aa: CASRNNLAGGETQYF; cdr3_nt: TGCGCCAGCAGGAACAACCTAGCGGGGGGAGAGACCCAGTACTTC
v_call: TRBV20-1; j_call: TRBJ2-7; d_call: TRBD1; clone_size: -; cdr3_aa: CSASDRSPSYEQYF; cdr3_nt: TGCAGTGCTTCGGACAGGTCCCCCTCCTACGAGCAGTACTTC
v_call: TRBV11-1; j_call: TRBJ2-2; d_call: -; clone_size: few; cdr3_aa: CASSLRRTNTGELFF; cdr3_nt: TGTGCCAGCAGCTTAAGACGGACGAACACCGGGGAGCTGTTTTTT
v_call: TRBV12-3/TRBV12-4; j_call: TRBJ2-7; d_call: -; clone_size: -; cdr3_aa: CASSLDLASYNEQYF; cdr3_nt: TGTGCCAGCAGTTTGGACCTAGCGTCCTACAATGAGCAGTACTTC
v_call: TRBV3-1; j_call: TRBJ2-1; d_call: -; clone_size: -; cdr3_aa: CANSLLLASYNEQFF; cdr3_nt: TGTGCCAACAGCCTCTTACTAGCTTCCTACAATGAGCAGTTCTTC
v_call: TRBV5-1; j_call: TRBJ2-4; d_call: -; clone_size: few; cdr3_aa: CASSLGLSGDIQYF; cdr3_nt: TGCGCCAGCAGCTTGGGACTCTCTGGGGACATTCAGTACTTC
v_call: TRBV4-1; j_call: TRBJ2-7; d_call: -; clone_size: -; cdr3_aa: CASSPSPSASYEQYF; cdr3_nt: TGCGCCAGCAGCCCAAGTCCGTCTGCCTCCTACGAGCAGTACTTC
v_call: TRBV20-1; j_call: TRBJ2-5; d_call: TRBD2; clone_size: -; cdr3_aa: CSAYKSSGSGGLETQYF; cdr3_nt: TGCAGTGCTTATAAATCTAGCGGGAGTGGGGGCTTGGAGACCCAGTACTTC
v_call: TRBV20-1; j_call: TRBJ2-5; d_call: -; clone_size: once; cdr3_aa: CSARDGRRETQYF; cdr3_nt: TGCAGTGCTAGAGATGGGAGGAGGGAGACCCAGTACTTC
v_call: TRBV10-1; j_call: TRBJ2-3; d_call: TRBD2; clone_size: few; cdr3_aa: CASSESTRAGNTDTQYF; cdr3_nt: TGCGCCAGCAGTGAGTCGACACGAGCGGGGAACACAGATACGCAGTATTTT
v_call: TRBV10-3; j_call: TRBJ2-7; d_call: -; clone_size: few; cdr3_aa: CAISADRSYEQYF; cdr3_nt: TGTGCCATCAGTGCTGACAGATCCTACGAGCAGTACTTC
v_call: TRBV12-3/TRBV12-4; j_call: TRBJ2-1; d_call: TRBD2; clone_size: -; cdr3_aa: CASRSPSGRWGDEQFF; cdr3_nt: TGTGCCAGCAGGAGTCCTAGCGGGAGGTGGGGGGATGAGCAGTTCTTC
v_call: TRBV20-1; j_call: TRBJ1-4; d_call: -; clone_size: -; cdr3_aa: CSARGGGSANEKLFF; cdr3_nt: TGCAGTGCTAGGGGTGGGGGCTCGGCTAATGAAAAACTGTTTTTT
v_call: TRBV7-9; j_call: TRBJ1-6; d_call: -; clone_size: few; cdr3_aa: CASSFTGSSYNSPLHF; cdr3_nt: TGTGCCAGCAGCTTTACAGGGAGCTCCTATAATTCACCCCTCCACTTT
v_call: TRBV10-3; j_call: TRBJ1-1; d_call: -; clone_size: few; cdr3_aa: CAISLQENTEAFF; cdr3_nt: TGTGCCATCAGCCTACAAGAGAACACTGAAGCTTTCTTT
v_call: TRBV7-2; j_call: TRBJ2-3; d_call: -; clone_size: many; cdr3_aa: CASSLLSGTDTQYF; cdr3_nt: TGTGCCAGCAGCTTGCTCTCAGGGACAGATACGCAGTATTTT
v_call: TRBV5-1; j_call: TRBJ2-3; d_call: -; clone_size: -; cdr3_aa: CASVDGRAVTDTQYF; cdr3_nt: TGCGCCAGCGTCGACGGAAGGGCCGTCACAGATACGCAGTATTTT
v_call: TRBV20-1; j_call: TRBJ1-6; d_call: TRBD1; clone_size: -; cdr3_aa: CSARIRDRSFSELGYNSPLHF; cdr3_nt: TGCAGTGCTAGAATCCGGGACAGGTCCTTCTCCGAGCTCGGCTATAATTCACCCCTCCACTTT
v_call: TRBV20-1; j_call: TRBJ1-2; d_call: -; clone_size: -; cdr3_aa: CSGITGNYGYTF; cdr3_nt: TGCAGCGGAATAACAGGGAACTATGGCTACACCTTC
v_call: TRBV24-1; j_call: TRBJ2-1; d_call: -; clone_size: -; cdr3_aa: CATSDFEGGQFF; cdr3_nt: TGTGCCACCAGTGATTTCGAAGGTGGGCAGTTCTTC
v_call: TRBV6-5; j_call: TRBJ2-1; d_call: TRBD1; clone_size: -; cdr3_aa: CASSYKQGASYNEQFF; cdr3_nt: TGTGCCAGCAGTTATAAACAGGGGGCCTCCTACAATGAGCAGTTCTTC
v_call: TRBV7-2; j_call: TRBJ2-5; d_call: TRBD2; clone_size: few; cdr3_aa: CASSLVASGGGETQYF; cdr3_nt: TGTGCCAGCAGCTTAGTTGCTAGCGGGGGAGGAGAGACCCAGTACTTC
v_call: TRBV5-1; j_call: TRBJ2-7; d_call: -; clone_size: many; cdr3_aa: CASSLDVQASYEQYF; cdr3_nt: TGCGCCAGCAGCTTGGACGTCCAGGCTTCCTACGAGCAGTACTTC
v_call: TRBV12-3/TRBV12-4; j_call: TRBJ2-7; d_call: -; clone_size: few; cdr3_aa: CASSLGGAPQYF; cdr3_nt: TGTGCCAGCAGTTTAGGGGGCGCCCCGCAGTACTTC
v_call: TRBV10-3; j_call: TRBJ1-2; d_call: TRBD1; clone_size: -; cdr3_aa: CAIRDPQGEGYTF; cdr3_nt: TGTGCCATCAGAGACCCCCAGGGGGAAGGCTACACCTTC
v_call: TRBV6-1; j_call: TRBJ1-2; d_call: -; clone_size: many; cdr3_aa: CASRGWYGYTF; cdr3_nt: TGTGCCAGCAGGGGTTGGTATGGCTACACCTTC
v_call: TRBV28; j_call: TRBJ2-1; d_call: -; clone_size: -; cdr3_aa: CASSSGDSYNEQFF; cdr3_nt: TGTGCCAGCAGTTCCGGGGACTCCTACAATGAGCAGTTCTTC
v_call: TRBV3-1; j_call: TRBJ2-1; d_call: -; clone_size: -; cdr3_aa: CASSGGGASYNEQFF; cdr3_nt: TGTGCCAGCAGCGGAGGGGGTGCCTCCTACAATGAGCAGTTCTTC
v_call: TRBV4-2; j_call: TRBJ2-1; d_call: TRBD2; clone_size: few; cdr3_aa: CASSAGLATLEQFF; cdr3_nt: TGTGCCAGCAGCGCCGGACTAGCAACCCTTGAGCAGTTCTTC
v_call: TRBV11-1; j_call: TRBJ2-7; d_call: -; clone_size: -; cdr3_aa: CASSFQAAYNEQYF; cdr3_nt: TGTGCCAGCAGTTTTCAGGCAGCATACAATGAGCAGTACTTC
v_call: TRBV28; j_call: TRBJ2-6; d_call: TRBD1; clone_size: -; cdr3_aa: CASSLGQGASGANVLTF; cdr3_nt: TGTGCCAGCAGTTTGGGACAGGGGGCCTCTGGGGCCAACGTCCTGACTTTC
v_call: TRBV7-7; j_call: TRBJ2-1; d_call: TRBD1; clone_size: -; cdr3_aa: CASSLSLGQGSYSEQFF; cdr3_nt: TGTGCCAGCAGCTTATCCCTGGGACAGGGTTCCTACAGTGAGCAGTTCTTC
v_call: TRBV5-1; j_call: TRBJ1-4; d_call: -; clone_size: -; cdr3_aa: CASRGQGSEKLFF; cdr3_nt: TGCGCCAGCCGGGGGCAGGGTAGTGAAAAACTGTTTTTT
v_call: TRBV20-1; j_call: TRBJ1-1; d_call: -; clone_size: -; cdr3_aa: CSASYSLGNTEAFF; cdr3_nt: TGCAGTGCTTCCTACAGCTTGGGGAACACTGAAGCTTTCTTT
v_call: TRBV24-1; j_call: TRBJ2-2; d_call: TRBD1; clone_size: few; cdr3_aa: CATSDSPGGLNTGELFF; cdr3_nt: TGTGCCACCAGTGATTCCCCAGGGGGCCTGAACACCGGGGAGCTGTTTTTT
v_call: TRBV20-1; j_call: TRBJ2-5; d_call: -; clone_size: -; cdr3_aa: CSARDILGGTQYF; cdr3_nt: TGCAGTGCTAGAGATATTCTAGGAGGGACCCAGTACTTC
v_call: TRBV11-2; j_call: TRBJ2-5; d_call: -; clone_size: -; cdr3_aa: CASSSRPSPGYYNEQYF; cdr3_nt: TGTGCCAGCAGCTCTCGCCCCAGCCCAGGGTACTACAATGAGCAGTACTTC
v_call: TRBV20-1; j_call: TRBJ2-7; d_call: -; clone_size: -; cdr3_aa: CSALRASASGEQYF; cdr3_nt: TGCAGTGCTTTGAGGGCCAGTGCCTCTGGCGAGCAGTACTTC
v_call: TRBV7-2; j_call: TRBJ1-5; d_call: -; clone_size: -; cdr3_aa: CASSLVVDNQPQHF; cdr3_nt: TGTGCCAGCAGCTTAGTAGTTGACAATCAGCCCCAGCATTTT
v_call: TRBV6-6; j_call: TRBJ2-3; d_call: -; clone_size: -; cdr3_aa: CASRPRIDSLNTQYF; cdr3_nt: TGTGCCAGCAGGCCCAGAATAGATTCCCTTAATACGCAGTATTTT
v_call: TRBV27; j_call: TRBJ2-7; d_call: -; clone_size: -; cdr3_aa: CASSLSSPYGQYF; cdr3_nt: TGTGCCAGCAGTTTATCGAGCCCCTACGGGCAGTACTTC
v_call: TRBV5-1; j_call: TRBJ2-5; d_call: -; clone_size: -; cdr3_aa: CASSSGTPRGETQYF; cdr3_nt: TGCGCCAGCAGCTCCGGGACCCCTCGGGGGGAGACCCAGTACTTC
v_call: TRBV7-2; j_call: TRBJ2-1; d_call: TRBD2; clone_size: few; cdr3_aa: CASSLGGTSGAYNEQFF; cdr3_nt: TGTGCCAGCAGCTTGGGCGGGACTAGCGGAGCCTACAATGAGCAGTTCTTC